One T cell receptor (beta chain) is described in this entry. Its antigen is currently unknown. The entry originates in a study of T cell clonotyping in hematopoietic cell transplantation. Study context: Cytoreduction preceded collection of pretransplant recipient samples.

Only in-frame clones appear in the TCRdb table, and some are missing; sequencing was by immunoSEQ multiplex PCR. Of about 45,000 clones listed, approximately 78% are singletons. Germline V lookup: CDR1 MGHRA, CDR2 YSYEKL. The CDR3 extends over 15 amino acids. V dropped 3 bases and J dropped 0; count of bases not matched to a gene: 4. Noted time point: recipient sample about 28 days before transplant, after cytoreduction. Recipients were bled about 28 days pretransplant and at posttransplant days 30, 100, 180. Regarding the study as a whole: Pathologically expanded recipient clonotypes increased progressively from day 30 to day 180 as diversity fell.

This receptor was identified in a man aged 55 to 70 with myelodysplastic syndrome. Some clones in this sample may be carry-over from other donors' samples. The chain carries TRBV4-1 and TRBJ1-1; 7 bases agree with TRBD1. This specimen consisted of peripheral blood mononuclear cells, obtained before stem cell transplant. The CDR3 here is CASSQDRTLNTEAFF. CDR3 nucleotide sequence: TGCGCCAGCAGCCAGGACAGGACTTTGAACACTGAAGCTTTCTTT.